The rows below give T cell receptor beta chains drawn from one sample of a study of blood T cell repertoires in COVID-19. The protocol was immunoSEQ multiplex PCR, while the TCRdb copy is restricted to in-frame clones and leaves out a portion. The table has about 350,000 clones, approximately 84% seen once. The source material was PBMCs or T cells enriched from blood (not recorded which). Receptors were obtained from a woman in her 30s who had recovered from COVID-19. The CDR3 runs from the conserved cysteine through the conserved F or W. The D gene is left open where the match is weak. Size values are once, few and many counts, or a class for expanded clones, and some rows have none.

j_gene: TRBJ1-2; v_gene: TRBV28; abundance: -; d_gene: -; CDR3aa: CASSPTLSYGYTF; CDR3nt: TGTGCCAGCAGCCCGACACTGTCCTATGGCTACACCTTC
j_gene: TRBJ1-2; v_gene: TRBV29-1; abundance: -; d_gene: TRBD1; CDR3aa: CSVEPPGTVGGYTF; CDR3nt: TGCAGCGTTGAGCCCCCGGGGACAGTCGGCGGCTACACCTTC
j_gene: TRBJ2-7; v_gene: TRBV19; abundance: -; d_gene: -; CDR3aa: CASSIAGAEQYF; CDR3nt: TGTGCCAGTAGTATAGCAGGGGCCGAGCAGTACTTC
j_gene: TRBJ2-5; v_gene: TRBV30; abundance: -; d_gene: -; CDR3aa: CAWVGQLQETQYF; CDR3nt: TGTGCCTGGGTTGGACAGCTGCAAGAGACCCAGTACTTC
j_gene: TRBJ1-5; v_gene: TRBV19; abundance: -; d_gene: -; CDR3aa: CASSIGSPGFGQPQHF; CDR3nt: TGTGCCAGTAGTATAGGCAGCCCAGGGTTCGGACAGCCCCAGCATTTT
j_gene: TRBJ1-3; v_gene: TRBV18; abundance: -; d_gene: -; CDR3aa: CASSPTGGSGNTIYF; CDR3nt: TGTGCCAGCTCACCAACGGGGGGCTCTGGAAACACCATATATTTT
j_gene: TRBJ1-2; v_gene: TRBV28; abundance: -; d_gene: -; CDR3aa: CASTPGGRLGGYTF; CDR3nt: TGTGCCAGCACCCCCGGGGGAAGGCTCGGCGGCTACACCTTC
j_gene: TRBJ1-2; v_gene: TRBV20-1; abundance: -; d_gene: -; CDR3aa: CSAAEYGYTF; CDR3nt: TGCAGTGCCGCCGAGTATGGCTACACCTTC
j_gene: TRBJ2-7; v_gene: TRBV5-1; abundance: -; d_gene: -; CDR3aa: CASSSLGTNYEQYF; CDR3nt: TGCGCCAGCAGCTCACTCGGGACAAACTACGAGCAGTACTTC
j_gene: TRBJ1-5; v_gene: TRBV2; abundance: few; d_gene: TRBD1; CDR3aa: CASRTQGAHQPQHF; CDR3nt: TGTGCCAGCAGAACACAGGGGGCCCATCAGCCCCAGCATTTT
j_gene: TRBJ2-1; v_gene: TRBV18; abundance: -; d_gene: TRBD2; CDR3aa: CASSGTSAYNEQFF; CDR3nt: TGTGCCAGCTCAGGGACTAGCGCCTACAATGAGCAGTTCTTC
j_gene: TRBJ2-5; v_gene: TRBV3-1/TRBV3-2; abundance: once; d_gene: -; CDR3aa: CASSQERWSMAQYF; CDR3nt: TGTGCCAGCAGCCAAGAACGGTGGTCGATGGCCCAGTACTTC
j_gene: TRBJ2-5; v_gene: TRBV3-1/TRBV3-2; abundance: -; d_gene: -; CDR3aa: CASSQDRVLQETQYF; CDR3nt: TGTGCCAGCAGCCAAGATCGGGTTCTCCAAGAGACCCAGTACTTC
j_gene: TRBJ2-1; v_gene: TRBV21-1; abundance: -; d_gene: -; CDR3aa: CASSTDSGQYNEQFF; CDR3nt: TGTGCCAGCAGCACCGACAGTGGACAATACAATGAGCAGTTCTTC
j_gene: TRBJ1-2; v_gene: TRBV4-1; abundance: few; d_gene: TRBD1; CDR3aa: CASSQGQGYGYTF; CDR3nt: TGCGCCAGCAGCCAGGGACAGGGGTATGGCTACACCTTC
j_gene: TRBJ1-2; v_gene: TRBV9; abundance: -; d_gene: -; CDR3aa: CASSGPDREYGYTF; CDR3nt: TGTGCCAGCAGCGGACCGGACAGAGAGTATGGCTACACCTTC
j_gene: TRBJ1-2; v_gene: TRBV5-4; abundance: -; d_gene: -; CDR3aa: CASSSSGETNYGYTF; CDR3nt: TGTGCCAGCAGCTCGTCAGGGGAAACTAACTATGGCTACACCTTC
j_gene: TRBJ1-1; v_gene: TRBV11-1; abundance: -; d_gene: -; CDR3aa: CASSSGWGGAAAEAFF; CDR3nt: TGTGCCAGCAGCTCAGGGTGGGGAGGTGCAGCCGCTGAAGCTTTCTTT